The 4 T cell receptor beta chains listed next were all sequenced from one sample in a study of T cell responses to AZD1222 COVID-19 vaccine. Clones were sequenced by immunoSEQ multiplex PCR, and TCRdb holds only the in-frame ones, with some missing. The sample has about 170,000 clones; about 90% are singletons. The sample was peripheral blood, taken on day 0 of AZD1222 vaccination. All receptors come from an adult in good health.

V usage is TRBV19 and J usage is TRBJ1-1, with 9 bases lining up with TRBD1. Germline V lookup: CDR1 LNHDA, CDR2 SQIVND (reference sequence). This CDR3 has 14 residues. The junction had 3 bases not matched to a gene; V was cut back by 3 bases and J by 4 bases. The CDR3 DNA reads as TGTGCCAGTAGTATCCAGACAGGGGGCACTGAAGCTTTCTTT. Translating it yields CASSIQTGGTEAFF.

The CDR3: CASSLTQGSPLHF. As DNA, the CDR3 is TGTGCCAGCAGTTTGACACAGGGCTCACCCCTCCACTTT. This chain connects TRBV6-5 to TRBJ1-6; D is possibly TRBD1 (6 bases). The germline CDR1 and CDR2 sequences are MNHEY and SVGAGI. CDR3 length: 13 amino acids. V was cut by 4 bases and J by 10 bases, with 11 bases left in between.

This clone was seen a handful of times. The genes are TRBV7-2 and TRBJ2-5, with TRBD2 matching 7 bases. Germline CDR1 and CDR2: SGHTA and FQGNSA. The CDR3 contains 14 residues. V shed 3 bases, J shed 5 bases, and the junction held 6 bases outside the gene matches. CDR3 sequence (DNA): TGTGCCAGCAGCTTCGGGAGCGGGACCGAGACCCAGTACTTC. This codes for CASSFGSGTETQYF.

The chain joins TRBV24-1 to TRBJ2-5; 12 bases are shared with TRBD2. The CDR3 totals 17 residues. V trimming: 5 bases; J trimming: 3 bases; junction bases outside the gene matches: 9. Per germline, CDR1 KGHDR and CDR2 SFDVKD. CDR3 in amino acids: CATSALPTSGSKETQYF. The CDR3 DNA follows: TGTGCCACCAGTGCCCTCCCGACTAGCGGGAGTAAAGAGACCCAGTACTTC.